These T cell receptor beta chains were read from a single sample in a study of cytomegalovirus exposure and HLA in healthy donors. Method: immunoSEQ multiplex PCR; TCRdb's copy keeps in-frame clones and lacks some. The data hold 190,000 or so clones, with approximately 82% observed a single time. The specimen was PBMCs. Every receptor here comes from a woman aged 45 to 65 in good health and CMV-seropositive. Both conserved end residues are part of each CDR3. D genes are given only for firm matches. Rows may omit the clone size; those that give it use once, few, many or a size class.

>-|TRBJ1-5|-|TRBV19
CASSPTGNQPQHF
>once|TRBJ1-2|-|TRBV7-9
CASSGEVVGYTF
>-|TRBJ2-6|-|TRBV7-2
CASSFRGTATYSGANVLTF
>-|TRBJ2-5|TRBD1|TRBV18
CASSPDREETQYF
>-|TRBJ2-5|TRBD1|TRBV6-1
CASSRDRGGETQYF
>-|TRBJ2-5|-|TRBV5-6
CASSRESRPETQYF
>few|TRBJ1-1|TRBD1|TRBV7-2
CASSLDRGGNTEAFF
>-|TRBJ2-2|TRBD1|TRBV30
CAWNGQAETGELFF
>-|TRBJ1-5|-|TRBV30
CAWAPHLTVDGPQHF
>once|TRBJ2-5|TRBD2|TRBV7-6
CASSPTSGGARETQYF
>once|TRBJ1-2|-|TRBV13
CASGLTNYGYTF
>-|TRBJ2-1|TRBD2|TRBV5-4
CASSYLAGGMNEQFF
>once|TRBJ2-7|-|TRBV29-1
CSVEYAYEQYF
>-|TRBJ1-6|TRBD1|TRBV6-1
CASTGTEASPLHF
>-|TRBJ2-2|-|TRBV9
CASSLMGHRNTGELFF
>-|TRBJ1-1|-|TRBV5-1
CASSLEETVMNTEAFF
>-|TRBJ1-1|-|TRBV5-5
CASSLGVGTEAFF
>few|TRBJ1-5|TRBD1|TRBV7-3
CASSYPGGQGLGNQPQHF
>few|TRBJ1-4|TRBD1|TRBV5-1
CASSFRQGTNEKLFF
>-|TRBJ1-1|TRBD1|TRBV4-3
CASSLGTVATEAFF
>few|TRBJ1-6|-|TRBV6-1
CASTSRSGAPLHF
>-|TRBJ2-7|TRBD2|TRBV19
CASSSGGASYEQYF
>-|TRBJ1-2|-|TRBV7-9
CSSSGSDSTYTF
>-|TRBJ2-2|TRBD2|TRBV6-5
CASSVAGVTGELFF
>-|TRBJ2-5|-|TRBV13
CASSLVTVQETQYF
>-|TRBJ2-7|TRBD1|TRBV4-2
CASSQGTGGLEEQYF
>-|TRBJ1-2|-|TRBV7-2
CASSKASNYGYTF
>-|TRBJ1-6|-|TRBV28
CASSPNPYTGSSYNSPLHF
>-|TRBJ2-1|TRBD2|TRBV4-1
CASSQDSGGTSSYNEQFF
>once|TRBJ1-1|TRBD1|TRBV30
CAWSEYNRGYTEAFF
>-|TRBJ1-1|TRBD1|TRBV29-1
CSGRGQLYTEAFF
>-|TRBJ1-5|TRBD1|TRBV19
CASRTGNNQPQHF
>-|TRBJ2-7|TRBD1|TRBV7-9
CASSPWTGGSIYEQYF
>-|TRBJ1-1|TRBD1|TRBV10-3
CAIRGQGTTEAFF
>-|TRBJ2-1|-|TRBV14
CASSPFHNEQFF
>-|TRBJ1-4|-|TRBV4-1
CASSGGLPRGSEKLFF
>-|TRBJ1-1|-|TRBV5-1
CASSLGGGGDAEAFF
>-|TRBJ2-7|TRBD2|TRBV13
CASTPGLAIGSYEQYF
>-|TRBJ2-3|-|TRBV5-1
CASSLTALSTDTQYF
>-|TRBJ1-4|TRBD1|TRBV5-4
CASSRGTAATNEKLFF
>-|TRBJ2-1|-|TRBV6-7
CASSHDRTYNEQFF
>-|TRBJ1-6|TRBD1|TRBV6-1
CASSSNRDRDSPLHF
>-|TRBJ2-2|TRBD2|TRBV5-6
CASSLAGRVELFF
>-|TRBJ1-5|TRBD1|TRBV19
CASSSLAGGYSNQPQHF
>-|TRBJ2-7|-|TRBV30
CAWRRRRASSYEQYF
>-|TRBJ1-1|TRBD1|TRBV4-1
CASRRTGPMNTEAFF
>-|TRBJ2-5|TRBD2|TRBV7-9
CASSPGASGVETQYF
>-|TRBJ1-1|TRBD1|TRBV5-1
CASSLGTVEAFF
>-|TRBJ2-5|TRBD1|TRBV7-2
CASSLTGGETQYF
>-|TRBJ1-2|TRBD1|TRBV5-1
CASSFGQGAYGYTF
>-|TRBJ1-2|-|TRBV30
CAWSPGLTYGYTF
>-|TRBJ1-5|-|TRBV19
CASNRRENQPQHF
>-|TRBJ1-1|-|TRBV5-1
CASSRRGRNTEAFF